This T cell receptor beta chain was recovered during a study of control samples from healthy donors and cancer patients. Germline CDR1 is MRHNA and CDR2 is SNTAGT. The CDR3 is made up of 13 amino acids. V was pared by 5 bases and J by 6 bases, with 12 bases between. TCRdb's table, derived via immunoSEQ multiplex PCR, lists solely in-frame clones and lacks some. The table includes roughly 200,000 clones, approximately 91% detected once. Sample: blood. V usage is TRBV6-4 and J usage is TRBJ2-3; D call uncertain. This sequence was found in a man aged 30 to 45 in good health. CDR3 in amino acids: CASSLMRDDTQYF. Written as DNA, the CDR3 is TGTGCCAGCAGTCTTATGAGAGACGATACGCAGTATTTT.